This T cell receptor beta chain was captured in a study of blood T cell repertoires in COVID-19. Overall study context: Material from acute and convalescent COVID-19 was sourced from the United States, Italy and Spain. PBMCs, B-cell-depleted T cells, or T cells were the source of the cDNA or gDNA that made up the material.

The CDR3 length is 17 residues. V was clipped by 1 base and J by 1 base, with 14 bases between them. Germline CDR1 reads LNHDA; CDR2 reads SQIVND (reference sequence). Participants were aged about 18 to 95 years, lived in some 23 US areas, and enrolled virtually. Original handling: Using reference gene primer amplification, nucleated cell counts were estimated. Measured with immunoSEQ multiplex PCR; TCRdb has only the in-frame clones, and not every one. V and J calls and clone size follow that table, whereas D and trimming were derived from the DNA. The sample lists 150,000 to 200,000 clones; 70% to 85% were seen once.

The rearrangement joins TRBV19 to TRBJ1-5, with D perhaps TRBD1 (6 bases). The sample consisted of PBMCs or T cells enriched from blood (not recorded which). The sequence was collected from a man in his fifties who had recovered from COVID-19. The CDR3 nucleotides read TGTGCCAGTAGTATAGGTTCCGTGAGGGGGAGCAATCAGCCCCAGCATTTT. Its translation: CASSIGSVRGSNQPQHF.